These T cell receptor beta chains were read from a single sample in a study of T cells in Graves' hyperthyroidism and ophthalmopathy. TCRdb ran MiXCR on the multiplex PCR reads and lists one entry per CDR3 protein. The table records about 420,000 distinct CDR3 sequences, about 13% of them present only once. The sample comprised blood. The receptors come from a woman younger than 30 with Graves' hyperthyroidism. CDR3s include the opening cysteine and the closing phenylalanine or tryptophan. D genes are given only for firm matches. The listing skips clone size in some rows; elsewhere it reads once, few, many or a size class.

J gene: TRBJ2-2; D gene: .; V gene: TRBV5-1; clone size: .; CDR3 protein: CASRPRAATGELFF; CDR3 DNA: TGCGCCAGCAGACCAAGAGCCGCGACCGGGGAGCTGTTTTTT
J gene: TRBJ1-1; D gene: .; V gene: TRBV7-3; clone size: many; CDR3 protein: CASSLMAGQTEAFF; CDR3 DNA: TGTGCCAGCAGCTTAATGGCGGGTCAGACTGAAGCTTTCTTT
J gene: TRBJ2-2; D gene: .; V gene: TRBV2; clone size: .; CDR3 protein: CASSEATGSGELFF; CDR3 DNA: TGTGCCAGCAGTGAAGCAACAGGGTCCGGGGAGCTGTTTTTT
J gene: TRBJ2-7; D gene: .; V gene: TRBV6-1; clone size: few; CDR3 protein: CASNQVEGTSEQYF; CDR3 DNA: TGTGCCAGCAACCAAGTAGAGGGCACCTCCGAGCAGTACTTC
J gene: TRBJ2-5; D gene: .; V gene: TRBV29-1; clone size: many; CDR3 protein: CSVAAGLETQYF; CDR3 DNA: TGCAGCGTTGCGGCGGGATTAGAGACCCAGTACTTC
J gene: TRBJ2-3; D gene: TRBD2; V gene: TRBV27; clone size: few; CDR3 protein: CASSLSRLAGVPDTQYF; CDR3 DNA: TGTGCCAGCAGTTTATCCCGACTAGCGGGAGTCCCAGATACGCAGTATTTT
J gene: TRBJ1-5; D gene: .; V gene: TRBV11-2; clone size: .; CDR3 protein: CASSSTGHQPQHF; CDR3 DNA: TGTGCCAGCAGCTCCACAGGGCATCAGCCCCAGCATTTT
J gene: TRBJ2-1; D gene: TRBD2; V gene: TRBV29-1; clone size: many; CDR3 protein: CSVLTSGRGNEQFF; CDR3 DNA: TGCAGCGTGCTTACTAGCGGGAGAGGAAATGAGCAGTTCTTC
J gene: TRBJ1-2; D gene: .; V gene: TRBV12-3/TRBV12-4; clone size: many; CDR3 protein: CASSPLRGRGYTF; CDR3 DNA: TGTGCCAGCAGTCCCTTGAGGGGTCGGGGCTACACCTTC
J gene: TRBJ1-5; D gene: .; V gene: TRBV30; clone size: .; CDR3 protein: CAWSITGSISNQPQHF; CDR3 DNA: TGTGCCTGGAGTATTACAGGGAGTATTAGCAATCAGCCCCAGCATTTT
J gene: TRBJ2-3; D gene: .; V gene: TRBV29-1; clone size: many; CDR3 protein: CSAEGEGRTDTQYF; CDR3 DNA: TGCAGCGCCGAGGGGGAGGGACGTACAGATACGCAGTATTTT
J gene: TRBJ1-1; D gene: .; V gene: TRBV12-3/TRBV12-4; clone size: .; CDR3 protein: CASSRQKNTEAFF; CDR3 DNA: TGTGCCAGCAGCAGACAGAAGAACACTGAAGCTTTCTTT
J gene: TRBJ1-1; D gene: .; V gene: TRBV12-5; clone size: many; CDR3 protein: CASGLGQGFEAFF; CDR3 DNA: TGTGCTAGTGGTTTGGGCCAGGGTTTTGAAGCTTTCTTT
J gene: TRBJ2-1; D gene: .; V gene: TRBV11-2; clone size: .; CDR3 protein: CASSTGPRSYNEQFF; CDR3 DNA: TGTGCCAGCAGTACGGGACCGCGCTCCTACAATGAGCAGTTCTTC
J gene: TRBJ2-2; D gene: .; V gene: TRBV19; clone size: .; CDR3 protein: CASSPVNTGELFF; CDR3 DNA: TGTGCCAGTAGTCCTGTGAACACCGGGGAGCTGTTTTTT
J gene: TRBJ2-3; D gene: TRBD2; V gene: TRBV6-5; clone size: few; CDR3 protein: CASSSSIGRAQRDTQYF; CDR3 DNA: TGTGCCAGCAGTTCCTCCATCGGGAGGGCTCAAAGAGATACGCAGTATTTT
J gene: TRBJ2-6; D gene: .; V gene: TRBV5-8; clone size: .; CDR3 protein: CASSLDRAGFSGANVLTF; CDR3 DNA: TGTGCCAGCAGCTTGGACAGGGCGGGCTTCTCTGGGGCCAACGTCCTGACTTTC
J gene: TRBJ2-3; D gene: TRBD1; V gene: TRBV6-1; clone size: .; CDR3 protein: CASSALTGLDADTQYF; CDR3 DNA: TGTGCCAGCAGTGCCTTGACAGGGTTGGATGCAGATACGCAGTATTTT
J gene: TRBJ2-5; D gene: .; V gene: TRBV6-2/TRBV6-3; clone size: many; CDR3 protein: CASSYSLETQYF; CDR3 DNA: TGTGCCAGCAGTTACTCGCTAGAGACCCAGTACTTC
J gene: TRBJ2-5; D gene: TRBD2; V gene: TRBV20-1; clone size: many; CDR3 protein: CSARDVGGYQETQYF; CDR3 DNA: TGCAGTGCTAGAGATGTGGGAGGGTACCAAGAGACCCAGTACTTC
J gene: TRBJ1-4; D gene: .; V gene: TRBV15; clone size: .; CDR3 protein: CATSRDLGTNEKLFF; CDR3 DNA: TGTGCCACCAGCAGAGATTTGGGAACTAATGAAAAACTGTTTTTT
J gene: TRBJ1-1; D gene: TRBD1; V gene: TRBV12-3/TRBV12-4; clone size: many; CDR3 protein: CASSGTGGGTEAFF; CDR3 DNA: TGTGCCAGCAGCGGGACAGGGGGAGGCACTGAAGCTTTCTTT
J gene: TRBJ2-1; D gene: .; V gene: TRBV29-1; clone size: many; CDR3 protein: CSVEDGARPEQFF; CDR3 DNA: TGCAGCGTTGAAGATGGGGCTCGCCCTGAGCAGTTCTTC
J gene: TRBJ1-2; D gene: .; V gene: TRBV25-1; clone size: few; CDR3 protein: CASSDPRRGLGYGYTF; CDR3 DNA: TGTGCCAGCAGTGATCCTCGCAGGGGATTGGGTTATGGCTACACCTTC
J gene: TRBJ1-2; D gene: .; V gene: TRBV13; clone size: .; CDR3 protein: CASSLIKTMSYGYTF; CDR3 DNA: TGTGCCAGCAGCCTTATAAAGACAATGAGTTATGGCTACACCTTC
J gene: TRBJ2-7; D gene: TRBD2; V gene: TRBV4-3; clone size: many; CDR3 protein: CASSRTSGSPTYEQYF; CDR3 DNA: TGCGCCAGCAGCCGAACAAGCGGGAGCCCCACCTACGAGCAGTACTTC
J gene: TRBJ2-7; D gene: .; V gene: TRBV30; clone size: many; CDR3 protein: CAWSVSYRYEQYF; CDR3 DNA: TGTGCCTGGAGTGTAAGTTATAGGTACGAGCAGTACTTC
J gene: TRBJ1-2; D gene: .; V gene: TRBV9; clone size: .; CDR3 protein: CASAGSPIGYTF; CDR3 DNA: TGTGCCAGCGCAGGGTCCCCCATCGGCTACACCTTC
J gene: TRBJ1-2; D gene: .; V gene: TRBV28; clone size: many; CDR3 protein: CASSFPRGLGYGYTF; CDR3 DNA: TGTGCCAGCAGTTTCCCCAGGGGCTTAGGCTATGGCTACACCTTC
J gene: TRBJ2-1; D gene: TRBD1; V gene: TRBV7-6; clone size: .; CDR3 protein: CASSSLDRYNEQFF; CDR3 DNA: TGTGCCAGCAGCTCACTGGACAGGTACAATGAGCAGTTCTTC
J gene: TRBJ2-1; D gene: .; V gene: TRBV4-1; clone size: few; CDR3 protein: CASSQGAGREQFF; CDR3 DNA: TGCGCCAGCAGCCAAGGCGCGGGCCGGGAGCAGTTCTTC
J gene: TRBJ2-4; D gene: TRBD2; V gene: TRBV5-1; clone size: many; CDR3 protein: CASSETSGGPKNIQYF; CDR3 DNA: TGCGCCAGCAGCGAGACTAGCGGGGGTCCGAAAAACATTCAGTACTTC
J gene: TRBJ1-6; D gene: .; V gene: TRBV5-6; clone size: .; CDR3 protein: CASSKDGKSSYNSPLHF; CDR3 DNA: TGTGCCAGCAGCAAGGACGGGAAAAGCTCCTATAATTCACCCCTCCACTTT
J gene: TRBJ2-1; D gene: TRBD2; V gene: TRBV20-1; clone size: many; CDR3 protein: CSASVLAGGPDDEQFF; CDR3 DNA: TGCAGTGCTAGCGTTCTAGCGGGAGGGCCTGACGATGAGCAGTTCTTC
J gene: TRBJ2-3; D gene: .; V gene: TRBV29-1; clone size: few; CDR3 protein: CSGEGGHTDTQYF; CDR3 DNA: TGCAGCGGGGAGGGGGGACACACAGATACGCAGTATTTT
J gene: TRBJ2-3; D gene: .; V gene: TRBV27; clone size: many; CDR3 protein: CASSPRLGTTDTQYF; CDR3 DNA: TGTGCCAGCAGTCCACGCCTCGGGACCACAGATACGCAGTATTTT
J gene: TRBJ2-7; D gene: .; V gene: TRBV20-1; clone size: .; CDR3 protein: CSAISQNLNSYEQYF; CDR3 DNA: TGCAGTGCTATTTCTCAAAACCTGAACTCCTACGAGCAGTACTTC
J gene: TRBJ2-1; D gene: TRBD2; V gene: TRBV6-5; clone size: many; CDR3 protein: CASSSSGTSGSDEQFF; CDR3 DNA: TGTGCCAGCAGTTCCTCCGGGACTAGCGGTTCGGATGAGCAGTTCTTC
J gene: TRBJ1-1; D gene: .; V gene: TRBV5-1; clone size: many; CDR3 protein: CASSLVPGENTEAFF; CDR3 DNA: TGCGCCAGCAGCTTGGTGCCGGGGGAGAACACTGAAGCTTTCTTT
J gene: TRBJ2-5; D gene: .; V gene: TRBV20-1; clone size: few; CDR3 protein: CSASGAEQTQYF; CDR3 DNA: TGCAGTGCTAGCGGAGCGGAACAGACCCAGTACTTC
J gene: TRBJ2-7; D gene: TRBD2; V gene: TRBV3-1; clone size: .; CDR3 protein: CASSEGLAVTYEQYF; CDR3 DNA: TGTGCCAGCAGCGAGGGACTAGCGGTTACCTACGAGCAGTACTTC
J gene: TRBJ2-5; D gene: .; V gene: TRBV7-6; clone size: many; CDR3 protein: CASTLGPQETQYF; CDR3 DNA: TGTGCCAGCACTTTGGGGCCCCAAGAGACCCAGTACTTC
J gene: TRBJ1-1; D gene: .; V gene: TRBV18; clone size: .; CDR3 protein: CASSPLRGAGAEAFF; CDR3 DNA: TGTGCCAGCTCACCACTACGGGGGGCTGGCGCTGAAGCTTTCTTT
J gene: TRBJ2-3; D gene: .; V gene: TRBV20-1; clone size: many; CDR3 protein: CSARVLDSTDTQYF; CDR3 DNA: TGCAGTGCTAGAGTATTGGACAGCACAGATACGCAGTATTTT
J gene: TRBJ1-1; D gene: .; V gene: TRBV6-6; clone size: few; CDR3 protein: CASSYGRGGWNTEAFF; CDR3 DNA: TGTGCCAGCAGTTACGGACGGGGGGGCTGGAACACTGAAGCTTTCTTT
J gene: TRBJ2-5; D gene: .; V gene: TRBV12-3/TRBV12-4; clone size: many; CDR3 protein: CASSLPPGQETQYF; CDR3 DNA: TGTGCCAGCAGTTTACCCCCGGGGCAAGAGACCCAGTACTTC
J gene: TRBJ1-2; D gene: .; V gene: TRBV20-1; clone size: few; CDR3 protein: CSARDARVGGYTF; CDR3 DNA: TGCAGTGCTAGAGATGCGAGGGTTGGGGGCTACACCTTC
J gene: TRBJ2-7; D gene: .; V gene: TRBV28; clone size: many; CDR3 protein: CASSSGAVNYEQYF; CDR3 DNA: TGTGCCAGCAGTTCAGGAGCGGTCAACTACGAGCAGTACTTC
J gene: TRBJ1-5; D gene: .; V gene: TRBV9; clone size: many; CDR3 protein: CASSGGGGNQPQHF; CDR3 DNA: TGTGCCAGCAGTGGGGGTGGAGGGAATCAGCCCCAGCATTTT
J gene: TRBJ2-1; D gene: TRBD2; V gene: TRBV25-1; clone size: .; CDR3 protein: CASSEYSDRLAGEVYEQFF; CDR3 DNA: TGTGCCAGCAGTGAATATTCCGATCGACTAGCGGGAGAAGTCTATGAGCAGTTCTTC
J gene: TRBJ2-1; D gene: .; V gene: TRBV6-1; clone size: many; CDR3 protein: CASTGMFGEQFF; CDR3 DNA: TGTGCCAGCACTGGTATGTTTGGGGAGCAGTTCTTC
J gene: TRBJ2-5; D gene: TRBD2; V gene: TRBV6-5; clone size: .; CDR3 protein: CASSFVASGSWETQYF; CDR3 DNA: TGTGCCAGCAGTTTTGTGGCTAGCGGGAGTTGGGAGACCCAGTACTTC
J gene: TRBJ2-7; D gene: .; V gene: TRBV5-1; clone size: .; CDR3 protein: CASSLHRERYEQYF; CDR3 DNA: TGCGCCAGCAGCTTACACAGGGAACGCTACGAGCAGTACTTC
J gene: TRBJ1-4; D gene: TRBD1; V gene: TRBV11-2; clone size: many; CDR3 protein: CASGRQGTNEKLFF; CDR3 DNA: TGTGCCAGCGGAAGACAGGGTACAAATGAAAAACTGTTTTTT